The rows below give T cell receptor beta chains drawn from one sample of a study of blood T cell repertoires in COVID-19. Here immunoSEQ multiplex PCR was the method, and the copy in TCRdb shows in-frame clones only, minus some. The sample includes around 42,000 clones, 75% to 80% seen only once; the top ten take under 9%. Sequencing used peripheral blood. Receptors were obtained from a man between 65 and 85 years old with active or convalescent COVID-19. Both conserved end residues are trimmed from each CDR3. Rows give clone size only sometimes, using once, few, many, or a class for an expanded clone.

J: TRBJ2-7
size: .
V: TRBV5-1
CDR3: ASSLTVSYEQY

J: TRBJ1-5
size: .
V: TRBV19
CDR3: ASSGTGTQPQH

J: TRBJ1-4
size: .
V: TRBV7-9
CDR3: ASSPRTGGEKLF

J: TRBJ2-6
size: .
V: TRBV19
CDR3: ASSYGYSGANVLT

J: TRBJ1-5
size: .
V: TRBV7-9
CDR3: ASSFGNGDNQPQH

J: TRBJ1-4
size: few
V: TRBV11-2
CDR3: ASSPRRNEKLF

J: TRBJ1-1
size: .
V: TRBV5-1
CDR3: ASSSGQGYEAF

J: TRBJ1-1
size: .
V: TRBV10-1
CDR3: ASTSKRGMTEAF

J: TRBJ1-5
size: .
V: TRBV7-9
CDR3: ASSSEGAGPQH

J: TRBJ1-4
size: .
V: TRBV4-1
CDR3: ASSPRDRPNEKLF

J: TRBJ1-5
size: once
V: TRBV19
CDR3: ASSLPTGGVYQPQH

J: TRBJ2-7
size: .
V: TRBV28
CDR3: ASNTGSYEQY

J: TRBJ2-4
size: .
V: TRBV20-1
CDR3: SAGGSNIQY

J: TRBJ1-5
size: .
V: TRBV28
CDR3: ASSLSSGNQPQH

J: TRBJ1-6
size: .
V: TRBV4-1
CDR3: ASSPFPRTGNNSPLH

J: TRBJ1-4
size: .
V: TRBV6-1
CDR3: ASSDTRQGEKLF

J: TRBJ1-3
size: once
V: TRBV5-5
CDR3: ASSLDNSGNTIY

J: TRBJ1-6
size: .
V: TRBV5-1
CDR3: ASSATGSNSPLH

J: TRBJ2-7
size: few
V: TRBV19
CDR3: ASSRRMGGDSYEQY

J: TRBJ2-5
size: few
V: TRBV20-1
CDR3: SASRGLARETQY

J: TRBJ2-3
size: .
V: TRBV6-1
CDR3: ASSERQGTDTQY

J: TRBJ2-7
size: few
V: TRBV6-5
CDR3: ASSRIAGVYEQY

J: TRBJ2-7
size: .
V: TRBV11-2
CDR3: ASSSSPQRADEQY

J: TRBJ1-4
size: .
V: TRBV2
CDR3: ASSGEARRGEKLF

J: TRBJ1-1
size: .
V: TRBV7-8
CDR3: ASSTPGQTMNTEAF

J: TRBJ1-1
size: .
V: TRBV28
CDR3: ASISGVNTEAF

J: TRBJ1-1
size: .
V: TRBV5-1
CDR3: ASSQTSDPGTEAF

J: TRBJ1-2
size: .
V: TRBV5-1
CDR3: ASNPGQGNYGYT

J: TRBJ1-2
size: once
V: TRBV6-5
CDR3: ASRPQSHYGYT

J: TRBJ2-3
size: few
V: TRBV10-3
CDR3: AISEPKVGLADSTDTQY

J: TRBJ1-5
size: .
V: TRBV19
CDR3: ASSWDRDSNQPQH

J: TRBJ1-1
size: .
V: TRBV5-1
CDR3: ASSGGTANTEAF

J: TRBJ1-2
size: few
V: TRBV6-2/TRBV6-3
CDR3: ASSYRTGYGYT

J: TRBJ2-7
size: .
V: TRBV5-1
CDR3: ASSQNYEQY

J: TRBJ1-1
size: .
V: TRBV4-1
CDR3: ASSQTDRMNTEAF

J: TRBJ2-3
size: .
V: TRBV28
CDR3: ASSPQGAYTQY

J: TRBJ1-1
size: .
V: TRBV11-2
CDR3: ASSTQTDTEAF

J: TRBJ2-7
size: .
V: TRBV24-1
CDR3: ATSDTGTGVSGQY

J: TRBJ1-2
size: .
V: TRBV5-8
CDR3: ASSLAGETIYGYT

J: TRBJ2-2
size: few
V: TRBV7-9
CDR3: ASSLSGRGPGELF

J: TRBJ1-2
size: few
V: TRBV28
CDR3: ASSLAQPYVGYT

J: TRBJ2-3
size: medium-sized
V: TRBV5-1
CDR3: ASSLSSGGRADTQY

J: TRBJ2-1
size: .
V: TRBV4-1
CDR3: ASSQAPSGGPF

J: TRBJ1-3
size: once
V: TRBV4-1
CDR3: ASSRAGVVMFGNTIY

J: TRBJ2-7
size: many
V: TRBV19
CDR3: ARSLGTGSSATYEQY

J: TRBJ2-2
size: .
V: TRBV5-1
CDR3: ASCRTANTGELF

J: TRBJ1-1
size: .
V: TRBV5-4
CDR3: ASSLDRRNTEAF

J: TRBJ2-7
size: .
V: TRBV20-1
CDR3: SARVKDKQY

J: TRBJ1-6
size: .
V: TRBV28
CDR3: ASSLLTGGGNSPLH

J: TRBJ2-1
size: once
V: TRBV9
CDR3: ASSVAQGAYNEQF

J: TRBJ2-2
size: .
V: TRBV27
CDR3: ASSFRTGANTGELF

J: TRBJ1-2
size: .
V: TRBV28
CDR3: ASSPPGISNYGYT

J: TRBJ1-1
size: .
V: TRBV7-8
CDR3: ASSPRDRGPSTEAF